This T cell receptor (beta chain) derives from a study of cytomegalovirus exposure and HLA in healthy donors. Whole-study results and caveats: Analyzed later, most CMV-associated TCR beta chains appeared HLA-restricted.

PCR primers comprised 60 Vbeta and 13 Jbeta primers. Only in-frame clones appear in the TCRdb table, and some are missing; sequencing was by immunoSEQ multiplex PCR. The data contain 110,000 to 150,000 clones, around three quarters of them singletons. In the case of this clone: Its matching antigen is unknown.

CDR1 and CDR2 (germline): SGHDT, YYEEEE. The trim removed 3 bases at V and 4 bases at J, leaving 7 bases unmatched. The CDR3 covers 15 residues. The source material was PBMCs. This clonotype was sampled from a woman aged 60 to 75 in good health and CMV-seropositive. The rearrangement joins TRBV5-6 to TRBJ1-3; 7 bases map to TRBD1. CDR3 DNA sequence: TGTGCCAGCAGCTCGACAGGGAGTGAAGGAAACACCATATATTTT. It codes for CASSSTGSEGNTIYF.